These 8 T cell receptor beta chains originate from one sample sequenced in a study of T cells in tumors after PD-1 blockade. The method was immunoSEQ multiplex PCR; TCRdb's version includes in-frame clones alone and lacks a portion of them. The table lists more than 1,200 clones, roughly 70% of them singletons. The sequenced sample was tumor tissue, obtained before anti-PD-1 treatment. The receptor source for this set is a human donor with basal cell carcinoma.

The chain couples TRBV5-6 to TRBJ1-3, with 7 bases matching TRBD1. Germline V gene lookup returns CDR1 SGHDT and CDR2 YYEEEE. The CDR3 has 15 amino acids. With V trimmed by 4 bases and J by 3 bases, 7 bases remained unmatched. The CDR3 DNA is TGTGCCAGCAGCGATGCGACAGGGCTTGGAAACACCATATATTTT. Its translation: CASSDATGLGNTIYF.

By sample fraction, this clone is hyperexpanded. The DNA of the CDR3 is TGTGCCAGCAGTTACTGGCTCGGGGGCAATGAGCAGTTCTTC. This codes for CASSYWLGGNEQFF. The V gene is TRBV28, the J gene TRBJ2-1; possibly TRBD2 for D (6 bases). Trimming left V 4 bases short and J 6 bases short, with 13 bases between. Germline V lookup: CDR1 MDHEN, CDR2 SYDVKM. This CDR3 contains 14 residues.

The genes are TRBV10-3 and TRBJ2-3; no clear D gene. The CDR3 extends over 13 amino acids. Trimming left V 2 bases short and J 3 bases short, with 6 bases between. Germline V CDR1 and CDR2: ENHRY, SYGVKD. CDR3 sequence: CAISEEATDTQYF. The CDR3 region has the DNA TGTGCCATCAGTGAGGAGGCTACAGATACGCAGTATTTT.

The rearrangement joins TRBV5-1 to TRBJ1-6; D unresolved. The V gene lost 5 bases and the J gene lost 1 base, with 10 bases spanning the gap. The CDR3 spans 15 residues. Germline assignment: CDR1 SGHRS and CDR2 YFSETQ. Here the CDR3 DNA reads TGCGCCAGCAGATCCGGGCTATCCTATAATTCACCCCTCCACTTT. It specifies CASRSGLSYNSPLHF.

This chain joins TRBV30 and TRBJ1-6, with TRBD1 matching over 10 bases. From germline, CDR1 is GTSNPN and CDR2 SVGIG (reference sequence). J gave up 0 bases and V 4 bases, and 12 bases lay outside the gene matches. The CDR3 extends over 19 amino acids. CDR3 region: CAWKQGDRGAGSYNSPLHF. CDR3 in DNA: TGTGCCTGGAAACAGGGGGACAGGGGAGCGGGCTCCTATAATTCACCCCTCCACTTT.

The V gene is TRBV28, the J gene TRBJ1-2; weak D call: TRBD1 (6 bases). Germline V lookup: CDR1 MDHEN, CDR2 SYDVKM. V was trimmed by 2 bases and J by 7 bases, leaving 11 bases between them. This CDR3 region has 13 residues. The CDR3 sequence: CASSLTGLGGYTF. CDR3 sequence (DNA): TGTGCCAGCAGTTTAACAGGGTTGGGTGGCTACACCTTC.

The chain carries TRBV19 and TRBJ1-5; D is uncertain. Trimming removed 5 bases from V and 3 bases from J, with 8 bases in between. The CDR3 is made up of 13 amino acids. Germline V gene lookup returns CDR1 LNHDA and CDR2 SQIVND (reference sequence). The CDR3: CASSGQPNQPQHF. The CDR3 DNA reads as TGTGCCAGTAGTGGGCAGCCCAATCAGCCCCAGCATTTT.

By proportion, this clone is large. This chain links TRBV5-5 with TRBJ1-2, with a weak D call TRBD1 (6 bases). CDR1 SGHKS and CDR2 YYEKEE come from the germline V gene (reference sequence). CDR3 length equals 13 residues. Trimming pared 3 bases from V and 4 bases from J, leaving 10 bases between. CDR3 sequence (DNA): TGTGCCAGCAGCTCAGGGGACCTCTATGGCTACACCTTC. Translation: CASSSGDLYGYTF.